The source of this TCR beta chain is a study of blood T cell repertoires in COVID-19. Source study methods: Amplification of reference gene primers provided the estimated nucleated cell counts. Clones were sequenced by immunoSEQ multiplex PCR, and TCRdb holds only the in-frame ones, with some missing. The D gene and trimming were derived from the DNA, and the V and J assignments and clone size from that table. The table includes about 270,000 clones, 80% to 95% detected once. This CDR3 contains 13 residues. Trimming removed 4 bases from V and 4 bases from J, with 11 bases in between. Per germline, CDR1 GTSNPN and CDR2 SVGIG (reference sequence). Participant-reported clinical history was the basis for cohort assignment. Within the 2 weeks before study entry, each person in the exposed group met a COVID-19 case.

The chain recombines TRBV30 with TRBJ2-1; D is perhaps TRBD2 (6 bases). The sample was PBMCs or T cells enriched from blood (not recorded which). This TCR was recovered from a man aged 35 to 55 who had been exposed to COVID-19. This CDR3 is CAWTRGFYNEQFF. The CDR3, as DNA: TGTGCCTGGACGCGGGGCTTTTACAATGAGCAGTTCTTC.